A selection of T cell receptor beta chains follows, all from one sample in a study of blood T cell repertoires in COVID-19. Method: immunoSEQ multiplex PCR; TCRdb's copy keeps in-frame clones and lacks some. Here the sample spans approximately 97,000 clones, 70% to 90% being singletons. The sequenced sample consisted of peripheral blood. The source of these receptors is a man aged 50-59 years with active COVID-19. CDR3s include the opening cysteine and the closing phenylalanine or tryptophan. D genes are given only for firm matches. Expanded clones get a size class; other rows say once, few or many, or leave the size out.

CASSWEGGNTIYF	TGTGCCAGCAGCTGGGAGGGAGGAAACACCATATATTTT	TRBJ1-3	TRBV5-8	13	-	once
CASRSGQLFTDTQYF	TGTGCCAGCAGGTCGGGACAGCTATTCACAGATACGCAGTATTTT	TRBJ2-3	TRBV6-5	15	TRBD1	-
CASRAGGSSYGYTF	TGTGCCAGCAGGGCAGGGGGAAGCAGCTATGGCTACACCTTC	TRBJ1-2	TRBV6-5	14	TRBD1	-
CASSFAGGPGELFF	TGTGCCAGCAGCTTCGCGGGGGGGCCCGGGGAGCTGTTTTTT	TRBJ2-2	TRBV4-2	14	TRBD2	-
CASSSTGAGSTDTQYF	TGTGCCAGCAGCTCAACAGGGGCGGGGAGCACAGATACGCAGTATTTT	TRBJ2-3	TRBV9	16	-	once
CASSEMTGDMGNTIYF	TGTGCCAGCAGTGAAATGACAGGGGACATGGGAAACACCATATATTTT	TRBJ1-3	TRBV6-1	16	TRBD1	-
CASSLGLARTNYGYTF	TGTGCCAGCTCACTCGGATTAGCTCGAACTAACTATGGCTACACCTTC	TRBJ1-2	TRBV18	16	-	-
CASRKDWMMGEQYF	TGTGCCAGTAGAAAGGACTGGATGATGGGCGAGCAGTACTTC	TRBJ2-7	TRBV19	14	-	-
CASTPGTGATYEQYF	TGTGCCAGCACGCCCGGGACAGGGGCCACCTACGAGCAGTACTTC	TRBJ2-7	TRBV2	15	TRBD1	-
CASSFAGQGGNTIYF	TGTGCCAGCAGCTTCGCCGGACAGGGGGGAAACACCATATATTTT	TRBJ1-3	TRBV11-1	15	TRBD1	medium-sized
CASREIEGNYGYTF	TGTGCCAGTAGAGAGATAGAGGGCAACTATGGCTACACCTTC	TRBJ1-2	TRBV19	14	-	-
CASSKDRGSSYNSPLHF	TGTGCCAGCAGCAAAGACAGGGGGAGCTCCTATAATTCACCCCTCCACTTT	TRBJ1-6	TRBV11-2	17	TRBD1	-
CASRQGTYEQYF	TGTGCCAGCAGACAGGGAACCTACGAGCAGTACTTC	TRBJ2-7	TRBV6-5	12	-	-
CASSQVRGVFGADTQYF	TGTGCCAGCAGCCAAGTCCGGGGGGTGTTTGGCGCAGATACGCAGTATTTT	TRBJ2-3	TRBV3-1/TRBV3-2	17	TRBD2	few
CASSLAIVQNTGELFF	TGCGCCAGCAGCTTGGCCATCGTACAGAACACCGGGGAGCTGTTTTTT	TRBJ2-2	TRBV5-1	16	-	-
CASSQEGVQPQHF	TGCGCCAGCAGCCAAGAGGGAGTTCAGCCCCAGCATTTT	TRBJ1-5	TRBV4-1	13	-	-
CASSHGGSADTQYF	TGTGCCAGCAGCCATGGGGGGTCCGCAGATACGCAGTATTTT	TRBJ2-3	TRBV3-1/TRBV3-2	14	-	-
CASRPEVVSRYTF	TGTGCCAGCAGACCTGAGGTGGTTAGTCGCTACACCTTC	TRBJ1-2	TRBV12-3/TRBV12-4	13	-	-
CAWRGQYTEAFF	TGTGCCTGGAGGGGACAGTACACTGAAGCTTTCTTT	TRBJ1-1	TRBV30	12	TRBD1	-
CASSSLRGGAYEQYF	TGTGCCAGCAGCTCCCTACGAGGGGGCGCATACGAGCAGTACTTC	TRBJ2-7	TRBV11-2	15	TRBD1	many
CASSLQWTSGGNEQFF	TGTGCCAGCAGCCTACAATGGACTAGCGGCGGGAATGAGCAGTTCTTC	TRBJ2-1	TRBV5-8	16	TRBD2	-
CASSLYNRGIGTHSGNTIYF	TGTGCCAGCAGCCTATATAACAGGGGGATTGGGACCCACTCTGGAAACACCATATATTTT	TRBJ1-3	TRBV7-3	20	TRBD1	-
CASSQDTTGAAYEQYF	TGCGCCAGCAGCCAAGACACCACGGGTGCTGCCTACGAGCAGTACTTC	TRBJ2-7	TRBV4-1	16	-	-
CASSEALTGNYGYTF	TGTGCCAGCAGTGAAGCGCTTACGGGTAACTATGGCTACACCTTC	TRBJ1-2	TRBV2	15	-	-
CASSTGTANIQYF	TGTGCCAGCTCAACCGGGACAGCAAACATTCAGTACTTC	TRBJ2-4	TRBV18	13	TRBD1	once
CASSQRRSGGDYNEQFF	TGCGCCAGCAGCCAACGGAGGAGCGGGGGAGATTACAATGAGCAGTTCTTC	TRBJ2-1	TRBV4-1	17	TRBD2	-
CASSLGQGQNSGNTIYF	TGCGCCAGCAGCTTGGGTCAGGGGCAAAACTCTGGAAACACCATATATTTT	TRBJ1-3	TRBV5-1	17	-	-
CASSLVGREGVGYTF	TGTGCCAGCAGCTTAGTTGGCAGGGAGGGAGTGGGCTACACCTTC	TRBJ1-2	TRBV7-8	15	-	once
CASSLMAGNTGELFF	TGTGCCAGCAGCTTAATGGCAGGAAACACCGGGGAGCTGTTTTTT	TRBJ2-2	TRBV7-3	15	-	-
CATSDLGRGSYEQYF	TGTGCCACCAGTGATCTGGGGCGGGGCTCCTACGAGCAGTACTTC	TRBJ2-7	TRBV24-1	15	-	once
CASSKGSGTPTYEQYF	TGTGCCAGCAGCAAAGGAAGCGGGACACCAACCTACGAGCAGTACTTC	TRBJ2-7	TRBV9	16	-	few
CASSFSSRAEDTQYF	TGTGCCAGCAGTTTTTCCTCTCGCGCCGAAGATACGCAGTATTTT	TRBJ2-3	TRBV27	15	-	-
CASSLALSTDTQYF	TGTGCCAGCAGCTTGGCCCTAAGCACAGATACGCAGTATTTT	TRBJ2-3	TRBV5-4	14	-	-
CSASTRDSNYGYTF	TGCAGTGCTAGTACCAGGGACTCTAACTATGGCTACACCTTC	TRBJ1-2	TRBV20-1	14	-	-
CASSKTGDGTDTQYF	TGTGCCAGCAGCAAGACAGGGGACGGCACAGATACGCAGTATTTT	TRBJ2-3	TRBV4-2	15	TRBD1	-
CTSSGLGGESSYNEQFF	TGCACCAGCAGCGGCTTAGGCGGCGAGAGCTCCTACAATGAGCAGTTCTTC	TRBJ2-1	TRBV1	17	-	-
CASSLDRAGRHSTDTQYF	TGCGCCAGCAGCTTGGATCGGGCGGGGCGACATAGCACAGATACGCAGTATTTT	TRBJ2-3	TRBV5-1	18	-	-
CASSPTGPNEKLFF	TGTGCCAGCAGTCCGACAGGACCCAATGAAAAACTGTTTTTT	TRBJ1-4	TRBV6-5	14	-	-
CASSFSGVNEQYF	TGTGCCAGCAGCTTCTCCGGAGTTAACGAGCAGTACTTC	TRBJ2-7	TRBV11-3	13	-	-
CASSRSLTGGYTNYGYTF	TGTGCCAGCAGTCGGTCTCTGACAGGGGGTTACACTAACTATGGCTACACCTTC	TRBJ1-2	TRBV27	18	TRBD1	-
CASSSRGNTIYF	TGTGCCAGTAGTTCGAGGGGAAACACCATATATTTT	TRBJ1-3	TRBV19	12	-	-
CASSLVDRGFETQYF	TGTGCCAGCAGCTTGGTGGACAGGGGATTCGAGACCCAGTACTTC	TRBJ2-5	TRBV5-6	15	TRBD1	-
CASSSRDSSGNTIYF	TGTGCCAGCAGCTCCCGGGACAGCTCTGGAAACACCATATATTTT	TRBJ1-3	TRBV7-8	15	TRBD1	-
CATSRETAAHQPQHF	TGTGCCACCAGCAGAGAGACAGCCGCCCATCAGCCCCAGCATTTT	TRBJ1-5	TRBV15	15	-	-
CASSPGRMNTEAFF	TGTGCCAGCAGCCCCGGGAGGATGAACACTGAAGCTTTCTTT	TRBJ1-1	TRBV9	14	-	few
CASSLGNEQFF	TGTGCCAGCAGTCTCGGTAATGAGCAGTTCTTC	TRBJ2-1	TRBV6-5	11	-	-
CASSLAGGNTEAFF	TGTGCCAGCAGCTTAGCAGGGGGGAACACTGAAGCTTTCTTT	TRBJ1-1	TRBV7-8	14	-	-
CASLRTGSGFGYTF	TGTGCCAGCTTACGGACAGGCTCCGGATTTGGCTACACCTTC	TRBJ1-2	TRBV5-6	14	TRBD1	once
CASSSGQICYF	TGTGCCAGCAGCTCCGGACAGATCTGCTACTTC	TRBJ2-7	TRBV3-1/TRBV3-2	11	-	-
CASSLGGGNLYEQYF	TGTGCCAGCAGCTTAGGCGGGGGAAACCTCTACGAGCAGTACTTC	TRBJ2-7	TRBV7-9	15	TRBD2	-